One T cell receptor beta chain is described in this entry. In the source study's methods: Amplifying reference gene primers gave estimates of nucleated cell counts. Repertoires were generated with immunoSEQ multiplex PCR, while TCRdb's copy carries only in-frame clones and drops some. The D gene and trimming were derived from the DNA, and the V and J assignments and clone size from that table. Among about 200,000 clones listed, 80% to 90% were seen once. The data stem from a study of blood T cell repertoires in COVID-19. Looking at the study overall: The United States, Italy and Spain supplied acute and convalescent COVID-19 samples. Nucleic acid was either cDNA or gDNA, and it came from T cells, B-cell-depleted T cells, or PBMCs.

The germline V gene encodes CDR1 MNHEY and CDR2 SVGEGT. V was pared by 6 bases and J by 6 bases, with 15 bases between. The CDR3 is 13 amino acids. What was sequenced was peripheral blood. The chain combines TRBV6-2 or TRBV6-3 with TRBJ2-7, with D possibly matching TRBD1 (5 bases). The clonotype was recovered from a woman older than 75 with acute or convalescent COVID-19. DNA of the CDR3: TGTGCCAGCAGCGGGCTGGCCAGGGCCGAGCAGTACTTC. Its protein is CASSGLARAEQYF.